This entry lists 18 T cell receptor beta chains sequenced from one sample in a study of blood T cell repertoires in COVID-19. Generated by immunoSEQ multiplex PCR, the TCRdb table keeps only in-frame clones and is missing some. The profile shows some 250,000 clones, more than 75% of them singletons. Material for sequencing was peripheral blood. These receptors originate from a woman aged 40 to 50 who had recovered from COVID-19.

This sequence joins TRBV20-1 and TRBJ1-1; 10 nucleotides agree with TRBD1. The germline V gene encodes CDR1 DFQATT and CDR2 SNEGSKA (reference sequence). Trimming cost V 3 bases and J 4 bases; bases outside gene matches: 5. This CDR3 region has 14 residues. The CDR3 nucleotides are TGCAGTGCTAGTCGCCGGGACAGGGGCACTGAAGCTTTCTTT. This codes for CSASRRDRGTEAFF.

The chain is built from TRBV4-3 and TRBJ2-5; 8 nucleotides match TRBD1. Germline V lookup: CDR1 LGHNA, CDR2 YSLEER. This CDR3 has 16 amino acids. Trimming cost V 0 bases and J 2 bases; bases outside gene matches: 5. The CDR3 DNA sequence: TGCGCCAGCAGCCAAGAATCCAGGGGGCAACAAGAGACCCAGTACTTC. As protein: CASSQESRGQQETQYF.

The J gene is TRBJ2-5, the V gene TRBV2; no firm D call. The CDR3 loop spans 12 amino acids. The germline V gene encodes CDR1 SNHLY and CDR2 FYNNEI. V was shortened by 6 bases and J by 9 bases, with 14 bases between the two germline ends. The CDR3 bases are TGTGCCAGCAGGCCCCAGAGTGAGGCCCAGTACTTC. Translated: CASRPQSEAQYF.

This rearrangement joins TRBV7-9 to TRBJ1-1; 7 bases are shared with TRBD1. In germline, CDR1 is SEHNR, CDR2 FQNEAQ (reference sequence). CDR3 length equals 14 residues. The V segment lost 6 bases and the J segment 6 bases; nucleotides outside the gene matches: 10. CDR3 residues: CASRPRGAVSEAFF. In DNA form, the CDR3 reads TGTGCCAGCAGACCCAGGGGGGCAGTTTCTGAAGCTTTCTTT.

CDR3 sequence: CASSPGGQNEKLFF. The CDR3 region has the DNA TGTGCCAGCAGCCCTGGGGGCCAAAATGAAAAACTGTTTTTT. The V gene is TRBV28, the J gene TRBJ1-4, with D perhaps matching TRBD1 (6 bases). Germline V gene data show CDR1 as MDHEN and CDR2 as SYDVKM. There are 14 residues in the CDR3. V was clipped by 6 bases and J by 5 bases, with 13 bases between them.

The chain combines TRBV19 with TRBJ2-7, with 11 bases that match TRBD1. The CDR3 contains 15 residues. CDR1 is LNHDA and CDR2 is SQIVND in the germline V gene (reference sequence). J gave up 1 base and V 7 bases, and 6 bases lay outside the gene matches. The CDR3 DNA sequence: TGTGCCAGTACCCCCGGGACAGGGGGTTCCTACGAGCAGTACTTC. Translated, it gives CASTPGTGGSYEQYF.

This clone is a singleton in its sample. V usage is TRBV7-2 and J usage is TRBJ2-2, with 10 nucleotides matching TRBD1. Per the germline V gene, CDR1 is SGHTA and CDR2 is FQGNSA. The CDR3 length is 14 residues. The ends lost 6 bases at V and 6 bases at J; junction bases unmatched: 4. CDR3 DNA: TGTGCCAGCAGACCGGACAGGGGGGCCGGGGAGCTGTTTTTT. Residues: CASRPDRGAGELFF.

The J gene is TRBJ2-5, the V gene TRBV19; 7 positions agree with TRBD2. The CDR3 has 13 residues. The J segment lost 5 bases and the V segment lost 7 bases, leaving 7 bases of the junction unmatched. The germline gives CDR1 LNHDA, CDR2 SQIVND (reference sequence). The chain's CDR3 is CASKGREYETQYF. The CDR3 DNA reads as TGTGCCAGTAAGGGGCGGGAGTATGAGACCCAGTACTTC.

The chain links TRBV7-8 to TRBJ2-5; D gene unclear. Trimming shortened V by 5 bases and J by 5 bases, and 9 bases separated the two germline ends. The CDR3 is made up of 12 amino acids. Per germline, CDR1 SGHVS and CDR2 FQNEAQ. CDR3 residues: CASSRPGETQYF. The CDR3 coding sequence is TGTGCCAGCAGCCGCCCCGGGGAGACCCAGTACTTC.

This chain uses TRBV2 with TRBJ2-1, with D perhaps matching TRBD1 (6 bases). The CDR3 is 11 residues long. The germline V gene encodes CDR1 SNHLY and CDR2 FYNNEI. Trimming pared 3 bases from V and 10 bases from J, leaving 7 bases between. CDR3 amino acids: CASSEGTEQFF. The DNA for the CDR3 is TGTGCCAGCAGTGAGGGGACAGAGCAGTTCTTC.

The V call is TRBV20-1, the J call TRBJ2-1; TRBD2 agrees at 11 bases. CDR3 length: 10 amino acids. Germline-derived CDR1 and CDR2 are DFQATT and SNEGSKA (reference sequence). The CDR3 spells CTLAGGEQFF. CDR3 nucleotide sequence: TGCACGCTAGCGGGAGGCGAGCAGTTCTTC.

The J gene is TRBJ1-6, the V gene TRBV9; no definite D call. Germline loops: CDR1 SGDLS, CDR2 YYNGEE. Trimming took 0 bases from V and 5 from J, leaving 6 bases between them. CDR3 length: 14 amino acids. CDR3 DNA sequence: TGTGCCAGCAGCGTAGGGCAGGATAATTCACCCCTCCACTTT. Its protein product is CASSVGQDNSPLHF.

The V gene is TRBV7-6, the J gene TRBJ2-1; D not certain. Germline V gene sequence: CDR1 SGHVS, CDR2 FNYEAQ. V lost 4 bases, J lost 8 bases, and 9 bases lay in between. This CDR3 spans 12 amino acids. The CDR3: CASSWAGDEQFF. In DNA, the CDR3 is TGTGCCAGCAGCTGGGCCGGCGATGAGCAGTTCTTC. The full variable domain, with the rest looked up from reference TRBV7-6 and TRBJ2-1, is GAGVSQSPRYKVTKRGQDVALRCDPISGHVSLYWYRQALGQGPEFLTYFNYEAQQDKSGLPNDRFSAERPEGSISTLTIQRTEQRDSAMYRCASSWAGDEQFFGPGTRLTVL.

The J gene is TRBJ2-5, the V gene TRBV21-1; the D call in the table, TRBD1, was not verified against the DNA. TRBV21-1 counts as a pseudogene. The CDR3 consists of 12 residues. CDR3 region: CASGQGSETQYF. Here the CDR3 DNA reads TGTGCCAGCGGACAGGGTTCGGAGACCCAGTACTTC.

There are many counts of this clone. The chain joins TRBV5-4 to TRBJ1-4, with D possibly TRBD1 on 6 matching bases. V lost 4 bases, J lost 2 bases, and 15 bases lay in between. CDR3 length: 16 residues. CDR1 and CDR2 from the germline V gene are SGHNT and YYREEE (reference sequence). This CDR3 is CASSTTTGSTNEKLFF. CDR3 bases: TGTGCCAGCAGCACAACCACAGGGTCGACTAATGAAAAACTGTTTTTT.

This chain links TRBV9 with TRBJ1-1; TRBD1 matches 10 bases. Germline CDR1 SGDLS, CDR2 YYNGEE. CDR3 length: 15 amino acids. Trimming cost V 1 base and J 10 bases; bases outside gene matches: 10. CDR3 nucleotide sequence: TGTGCCAGCAGCGTAAGTGACGGACAGGGGGTAGGAGCTTTCTTT. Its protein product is CASSVSDGQGVGAFF.

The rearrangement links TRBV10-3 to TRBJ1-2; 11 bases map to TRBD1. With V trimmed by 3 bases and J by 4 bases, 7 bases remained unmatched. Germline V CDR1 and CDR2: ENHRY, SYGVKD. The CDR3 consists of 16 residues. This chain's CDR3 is CAISELGQGGFYGYTF. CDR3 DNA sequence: TGTGCCATCAGTGAACTGGGACAGGGGGGCTTCTATGGCTACACCTTC.

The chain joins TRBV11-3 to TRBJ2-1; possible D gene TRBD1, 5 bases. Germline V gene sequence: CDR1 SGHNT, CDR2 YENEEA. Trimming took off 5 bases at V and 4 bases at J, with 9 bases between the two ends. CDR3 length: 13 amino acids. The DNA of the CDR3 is TGTGCCAGCAGCCAGACAGCTTACAATGAGCAGTTCTTC. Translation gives CASSQTAYNEQFF. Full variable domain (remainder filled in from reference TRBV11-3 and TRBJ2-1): EAGVVQSPRYKIIEKKQPVAFWCNPISGHNTLYWYLQNLGQGPELLIRYENEEAVDDSQLPKDRFSAERLKGVDSTLKIQPAELGDSAVYLCASSQTAYNEQFFGPGTRLTVL.